What follows are 9 T cell receptor beta chains derived from one specimen sequenced in a study of T cell repertoires and HLA-DP antigens. The data were produced by immunoSEQ multiplex PCR, yet TCRdb's version contains in-frame clones alone and is incomplete. The table shows about 73,000 clones, with 80% occurring only once. These receptors have no known antigen. Sequencing was carried out using CD4+ T cells from PBMCs. The receptors shown here come from a man aged 60 to 69 in good health and CMV-seronegative.

The rearrangement joins TRBV15 to TRBJ2-5, with 9 bases lining up with TRBD2. Germline loops: CDR1 LNHNV, CDR2 YYDKDF (reference sequence). CDR3 size: 13 residues. Germline trimming cut 5 bases from V and 5 bases from J; bases unmatched to any gene: 3. The CDR3 DNA follows: TGTGCCACCAGCCGGGGACTAGCTGAGACCCAGTACTTC. It encodes CATSRGLAETQYF.

The V and J genes are TRBV7-2 and TRBJ1-3; D unclear. This CDR3 spans 15 amino acids. Trimming pared 0 bases from V and 1 base from J, leaving 7 bases between. Per germline, CDR1 SGHTA and CDR2 FQGNSA. In nucleotides, the CDR3 is TGTGCCAGCAGCTTAGCGAGGGTTTCTGGAAACACCATATATTTT. This sequence encodes CASSLARVSGNTIYF. The full variable domain, with the rest looked up from reference TRBV7-2 and TRBJ1-3, is GAGVSQSPSNKVTEKGKDVELRCDPISGHTALYWYRQSLGQGLEFLIYFQGNSAPDKSGLPSDRFSAERTGGSVSTLTIQRTQQEDSAVYLCASSLARVSGNTIYFGEGSWLTVV.

The chain uses TRBV4-3 and TRBJ1-6; D uncertain. The CDR3 runs to 15 residues. Looked up from germline, CDR1 is LGHNA and CDR2 is YSLEER. Trimming cost V 0 bases and J 9 bases, with 12 bases left between them. Here the CDR3 DNA reads TGCGCCAGCAGCCAAGAGGGAGGAGCGGGTTCACCCCTCCACTTT. Its protein product is CASSQEGGAGSPLHF.

The chain combines TRBV27 with TRBJ2-2; weak D call: TRBD1 (6 bases). V was cut by 6 bases and J by 4 bases, with 9 bases left in between. CDR3 length: 13 amino acids. From germline, CDR1 is MNHEY and CDR2 SMNVEV (reference sequence). The CDR3 region is CASRRDTTGELFF. The CDR3 DNA is TGTGCCAGCAGACGGGACACCACCGGGGAGCTGTTTTTT.

The chain combines TRBV4-2 with TRBJ1-1, with D unresolved. The V gene's germline CDR1 is LGHNA and CDR2 YNFKEQ. V was clipped by 0 bases and J by 2 bases, with 7 bases between them. The CDR3 contains 14 residues. The CDR3: CASSQEDGNTEAFF. For the CDR3, the DNA is TGTGCCAGCAGCCAAGAAGACGGTAACACTGAAGCTTTCTTT.

The chain uses TRBV19 and TRBJ1-2, with no clear D. Germline V gene sequence: CDR1 LNHDA, CDR2 SQIVND (reference sequence). The CDR3 is 14 amino acids. Trimming took off 2 bases at V and 5 bases at J, with 12 bases between the two ends. CDR3 amino acids: CASSISSPGYGYTF. Written as DNA, the CDR3 is TGTGCCAGTAGTATATCCAGCCCGGGATATGGCTACACCTTC.

The genes are TRBV19 and TRBJ2-5; D not resolved. Germline CDR1 is LNHDA and CDR2 is SQIVND (reference sequence). The CDR3 is made up of 14 amino acids. The V and J ends lost 5 bases and 0 bases respectively, with 10 bases between them. The CDR3 DNA reads TGTGCCAGTAGTGGCACCCAGTACCAAGAGACCCAGTACTTC. It yields the protein CASSGTQYQETQYF.

The chain has TRBV5-1 and TRBJ1-3; no clear D gene. The CDR3 is 16 amino acids. Germline loops: CDR1 SGHRS, CDR2 YFSETQ. The germline V and J ends were trimmed by 6 bases and 0 bases, with 16 bases remaining between them. CDR3 DNA: TGCGCCAGCACCCATACCCCAGGACTCTCTGGAAACACCATATATTTT. Translation gives CASTHTPGLSGNTIYF.

CDR3 residues: CASSREQGQETQYF. The CDR3 DNA is TGTGCCAGCTCACGCGAACAGGGCCAAGAGACCCAGTACTTC. The chain is built from TRBV18 and TRBJ2-5; perhaps TRBD1 as D (6 bases). There are 14 residues in the CDR3. V was trimmed by 4 bases and J by 1 base, leaving 10 bases between them. The germline gives CDR1 KGHSH, CDR2 LQKENI. Variable domain in full (rest from reference TRBV18 and TRBJ2-5): NAGVMQNPRHLVRRRGQEARLRCSPMKGHSHVYWYRQLPEEGLKFMVYLQKENIIDESGMPKERFSAEFPKEGPSILRIQQVVRGDSAAYFCASSREQGQETQYFGPGTRLLVL.